These 21 T cell receptor beta chains were sequenced from one sample in a study of T-cell reconstitution after alpha-beta-depleted transplantation in children. Unique molecular identifiers were incorporated into the prepared TCRbeta library. TCRdb itself ran the PCR reads through MiXCR, one entry per CDR3 protein. The sample holds 580,000 or so distinct CDR3 sequences, around 23% seen once. The sample consisted of PBMCs, mostly from graft donor cells, taken 360 days after TCRalphabeta/CD19-depleted stem cell transplant. All receptors derive from a boy in the first two years of life who had a stem cell transplant for acute myeloid leukemia, so the T cells may come from the graft donor.

In this sample, this clonotype turned up a few times. V and J are TRBV5-6 and TRBJ1-1; D is undetermined. V lost 0 bases, J lost 1 base, and 7 bases lay in between. The CDR3 consists of 14 residues. Germline lookup yields CDR1 SGHDT and CDR2 YYEEEE. This CDR3 reads CASSLALSNTEAFF. The CDR3 DNA reads TGTGCCAGCAGCTTGGCCTTGTCGAACACTGAAGCTTTCTTT.

The table lists this clonotype with a few counts. This chain uses TRBV5-5 with TRBJ2-1; 11 nucleotides line up with TRBD1. Germline V CDR1 and CDR2: SGHKS, YYEKEE (reference sequence). With V trimmed by 2 bases and J by 7 bases, 5 bases remained unmatched. CDR3 length: 15 residues. Here the CDR3 DNA reads TGTGCCAGCAGCTTCACGGGACAGGGGGAAAATGAGCAGTTCTTC. This translates into CASSFTGQGENEQFF.

The chain joins TRBV12-5 to TRBJ2-7; maybe TRBD1 (6 bases). CDR3 length: 15 residues. The germline CDR1 and CDR2 sequences are LGHNT and FRNRAP. Trimming removed 7 bases at V and 6 bases at J, with 22 bases between. CDR3 loop: CASAESGNPRGEQYF. DNA of the CDR3: TGTGCTAGTGCGGAGTCGGGCAACCCCAGGGGCGAGCAGTACTTC.

V usage is TRBV6-1 and J usage is TRBJ2-3, with unresolved D. The CDR3 length is 12 residues. The germline V gene encodes CDR1 MNHNS and CDR2 SASEGT. Trimming cost V 7 bases and J 6 bases, with 11 bases left between them. Here the CDR3 DNA reads TGTGCCAGCACCCATCTCGCGGATACGCAGTATTTT. The encoded protein is CASTHLADTQYF.

The chain employs TRBV9 and TRBJ2-1; 8 positions agree with TRBD2. The length of the CDR3 is 16 residues. CDR1 is SGDLS, CDR2 YYNGEE, per germline. Losses at the gene ends were 4 bases for V and 5 bases for J; bases not matched to a gene: 11. CDR3 residues: CASSPREGRINNEQFF. CDR3 coding DNA: TGTGCCAGCAGCCCCCGGGAGGGCAGGATAAACAATGAGCAGTTCTTC.

This clonotype was observed at least ten times. The chain uses TRBV24-1 and TRBJ1-5; no clear D. CDR1 and CDR2 from the germline V gene are KGHDR and SFDVKD. This CDR3 has 13 amino acids. The V gene lost 1 base and the J gene lost 7 bases, with 7 bases spanning the gap. The CDR3 DNA reads as TGTGCCACCAGTGATTTTAGTCCCCAGCCCCAGCATTTT. It codes for CATSDFSPQPQHF.

Ten or more counts support this clonotype. The chain uses TRBV12-3 or TRBV12-4 and TRBJ2-2; D is unclear. The germline V and J ends were trimmed by 1 base and 6 bases, with 6 bases remaining between them. CDR3 size: 13 residues. CDR3 region: CASSLGRAGELFF. CDR3 DNA sequence: TGTGCCAGCAGTTTAGGAAGGGCCGGGGAGCTGTTTTTT.

The table lists this clonotype with many counts. The chain links TRBV29-1 to TRBJ2-7; the match to TRBD1 covers 8 bases. Germline V gene lookup returns CDR1 SQVTM and CDR2 ANQGSEA. V lost 4 bases, J lost 3 bases, and 5 bases stayed unmatched. CDR3 length equals 13 residues. The CDR3 is CSVGDRGFYEQYF. DNA for the CDR3: TGCAGCGTTGGCGACAGGGGTTTCTACGAGCAGTACTTC.

This clonotype was seen only a few times. The chain links TRBV6-1 to TRBJ2-1; 7 bases line up with TRBD1. This CDR3 contains 15 residues. Germline lookup yields CDR1 MNHNS and CDR2 SASEGT. With 6 bases clipped from V and 4 bases from J, the junction kept 9 bases outside the gene matches. CDR3: CASSPEGAVYNEQFF. Written as DNA, the CDR3 is TGTGCCAGCAGCCCCGAGGGGGCGGTTTACAATGAGCAGTTCTTC.

This clonotype was observed at least ten times. The rearrangement links TRBV20-1 to TRBJ2-5, with D possibly TRBD1 on 5 matching bases. This CDR3 region has 13 residues. The V end lost 2 bases, the J end lost 3 bases, and 10 bases lay between the germline ends. Germline CDR1 and CDR2: DFQATT and SNEGSKA (reference sequence). CDR3 nucleotide sequence: TGCAGTGCTAGACCGACAGTTAAAGAGACCCAGTACTTC. The encoded protein is CSARPTVKETQYF.

This clonotype showed up many times. The rearrangement uses TRBV7-2 and TRBJ2-2; 10 nucleotides line up with TRBD1. Looked up from germline, CDR1 is SGHTA and CDR2 is FQGNSA. J lost 7 bases, V lost 3 bases, and 2 bases had no gene match. This CDR3 is 14 amino acids long. For the CDR3, the DNA is TGTGCCAGCAGCTTGACAGGGGGCTACGGGGAGCTGTTTTTT. Translating it yields CASSLTGGYGELFF.

This clonotype was observed a few times. The V call is TRBV7-9, the J call TRBJ2-3; either TRBD1 or TRBD2 may supply D (7 bases each). CDR3 length equals 15 residues. The germline V gene has CDR1 SEHNR and CDR2 FQNEAQ (reference sequence). Deletions cut 5 bases from V and 5 bases from J, with 17 bases between. The CDR3 DNA follows: TGTGCCAGCAGCCGCGGGGGACAGCTACAAGATACGCAGTATTTT. It encodes CASSRGGQLQDTQYF.

The chain uses TRBV6-1 and TRBJ1-6; perhaps TRBD1 as D (6 bases). V was shortened by 4 bases and J by 5 bases, with 15 bases between the two germline ends. Germline CDR1 and CDR2: MNHNS and SASEGT. The CDR3 totals 16 residues. In DNA form, the CDR3 reads TGTGCCAGCAGTGCCAGGGGCGCGGTTGATAATTCACCCCTCCACTTT. Its protein is CASSARGAVDNSPLHF.

This clonotype was observed a handful of times. The chain recombines TRBV18 with TRBJ2-3; no reliable D call. CDR1 and CDR2 from the germline V gene are KGHSH and LQKENI. V was pared by 8 bases and J by 2 bases, with 11 bases between. This CDR3 has 13 residues. The CDR3: CASRLTTTDTQYF. In DNA form, the CDR3 reads TGTGCCAGCCGGCTCACTACCACAGATACGCAGTATTTT.

This chain joins TRBV7-8 and TRBJ2-3, with D hard to call. The CDR3 totals 13 residues. Germline CDR1 is SGHVS and CDR2 is FQNEAQ. V lost 1 base, J lost 5 bases, and 7 bases lay in between. CDR3 nucleotides: TGTGCCAGCAGCTTAGGGCAGAAAGATACGCAGTATTTT. Protein: CASSLGQKDTQYF.

The chain has TRBV20-1 and TRBJ2-3, with 10 bases identical to TRBD2. Germline CDR1 is DFQATT and CDR2 is SNEGSKA (reference sequence). CDR3 size: 17 residues. The V segment lost 8 bases and the J segment 3 bases; nucleotides outside the gene matches: 17. The CDR3 DNA reads TGCAGTCCCCAGGGAGTCAGCGGGGGGGCGGTTACAGATACGCAGTATTTT. As protein: CSPQGVSGGAVTDTQYF.

There are many counts of this clonotype. The chain has TRBV20-1 and TRBJ2-7; a possible D gene is TRBD2 (5 bases). Germline V CDR1 and CDR2: DFQATT, SNEGSKA (reference sequence). The CDR3 runs to 14 residues. Trimming took 3 bases from V and 7 from J, leaving 19 bases between them. This CDR3 reads CSASPSPGSGEQYF. The CDR3 bases are TGCAGTGCTAGTCCCTCACCGGGCTCGGGAGAGCAGTACTTC.

This chain connects TRBV27 to TRBJ1-2; 8 bases agree with TRBD1. Germline V gives CDR1 MNHEY, CDR2 SMNVEV (reference sequence). The CDR3 runs 14 residues. Trimming at V came to 2 bases and at J to 7 bases, leaving 6 bases not matched to a gene. CDR3 in amino acids: CASSLTRTGIGYTF. CDR3 nucleotides: TGTGCCAGCAGTTTAACCAGGACAGGGATTGGCTACACCTTC.

The chain joins TRBV28 to TRBJ2-5, with D uncertain. Between the trimmed V and J ends, which lost 5 bases and 5 bases, there was a span of 18 bases. There are 15 residues in the CDR3. The germline gives CDR1 MDHEN, CDR2 SYDVKM. CDR3 amino acids: CASSRPLGNGETQYF. The CDR3, as DNA: TGTGCCAGCAGTCGCCCCCTTGGCAATGGGGAGACCCAGTACTTC.

Here the CDR3 DNA reads TGCGCCAGCAGTCCCGGGACAGGGTACGTTGAAGCTTTCTTT. Translated: CASSPGTGYVEAFF. The chain carries TRBV10-1 and TRBJ1-1; 9 bases map to TRBD1. Looked up from germline, CDR1 is WNHNN and CDR2 is SYGVQD (reference sequence). There are 14 residues in the CDR3. After removal of 5 bases from V and 7 bases from J, the junction contained 8 bases not matched to a gene.

CDR3 amino acids: CASSIGQGSNEQFF. DNA for the CDR3: TGCGCCAGCAGCATCGGACAGGGTAGCAATGAGCAGTTCTTC. The chain is built from TRBV4-1 and TRBJ2-1; 8 bases align to TRBD1. Germline assignment: CDR1 MGHRA and CDR2 YSYEKL. V lost 5 bases and J lost 6; bases outside the gene matches: 6. The CDR3 totals 14 residues.